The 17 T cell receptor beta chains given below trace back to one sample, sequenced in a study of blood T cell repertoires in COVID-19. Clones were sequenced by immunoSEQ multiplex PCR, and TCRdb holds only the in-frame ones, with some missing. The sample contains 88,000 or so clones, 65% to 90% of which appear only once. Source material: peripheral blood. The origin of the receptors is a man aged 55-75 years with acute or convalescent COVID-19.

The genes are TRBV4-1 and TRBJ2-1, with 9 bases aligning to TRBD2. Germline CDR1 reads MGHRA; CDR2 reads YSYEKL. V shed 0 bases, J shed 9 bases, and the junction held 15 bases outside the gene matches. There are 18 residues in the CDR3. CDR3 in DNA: TGCGCCAGCAGCCAAGAGTTGGGAGAGGCTAGCGGGATGGTTGAGCAGTTCTTC. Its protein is CASSQELGEASGMVEQFF.

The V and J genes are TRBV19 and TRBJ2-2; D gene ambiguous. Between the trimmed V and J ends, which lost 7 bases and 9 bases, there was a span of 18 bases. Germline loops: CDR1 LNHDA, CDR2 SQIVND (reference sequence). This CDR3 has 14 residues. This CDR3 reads CASTRQATVWELFF. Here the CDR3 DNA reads TGTGCCAGTACCCGGCAGGCAACTGTTTGGGAGCTGTTTTTT.

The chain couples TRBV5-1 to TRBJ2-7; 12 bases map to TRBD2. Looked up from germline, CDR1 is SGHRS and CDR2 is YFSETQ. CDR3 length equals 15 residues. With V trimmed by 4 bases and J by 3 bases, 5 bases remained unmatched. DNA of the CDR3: TGCGCCAGCAGCCCGACTAGCGGGAGTGTCTACGAGCAGTACTTC. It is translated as CASSPTSGSVYEQYF.

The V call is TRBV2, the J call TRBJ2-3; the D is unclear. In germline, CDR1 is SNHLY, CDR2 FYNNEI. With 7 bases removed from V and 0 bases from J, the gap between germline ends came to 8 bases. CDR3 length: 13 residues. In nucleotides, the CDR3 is TGTGCCAGCAATTGGGCTAGCACAGATACGCAGTATTTT. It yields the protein CASNWASTDTQYF.

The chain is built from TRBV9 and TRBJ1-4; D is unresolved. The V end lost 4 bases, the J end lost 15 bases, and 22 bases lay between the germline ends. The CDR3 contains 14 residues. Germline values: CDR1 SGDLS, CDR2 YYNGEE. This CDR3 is CASSSGLTEGEMFF. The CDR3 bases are TGTGCCAGCAGCTCCGGACTTACGGAAGGAGAAATGTTTTTT.

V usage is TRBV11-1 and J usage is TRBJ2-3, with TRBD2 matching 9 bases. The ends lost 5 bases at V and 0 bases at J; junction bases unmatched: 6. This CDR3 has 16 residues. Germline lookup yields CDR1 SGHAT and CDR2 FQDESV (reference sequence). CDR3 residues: CASSRTSATSTDTQYF. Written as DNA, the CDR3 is TGTGCCAGCAGCCGGACTAGCGCAACTAGCACAGATACGCAGTATTTT.

CDR3 loop: CASSLDRGPNEKLFF. In nucleotides, the CDR3 is TGTGCCAGCAGCCTGGACAGGGGGCCTAATGAAAAACTGTTTTTT. The chain carries TRBV6-5 and TRBJ1-4; TRBD1 matches 11 bases. From germline, CDR1 is MNHEY and CDR2 SVGAGI. The V segment lost 6 bases and the J segment 3 bases; nucleotides outside the gene matches: 3. This CDR3 contains 15 residues.

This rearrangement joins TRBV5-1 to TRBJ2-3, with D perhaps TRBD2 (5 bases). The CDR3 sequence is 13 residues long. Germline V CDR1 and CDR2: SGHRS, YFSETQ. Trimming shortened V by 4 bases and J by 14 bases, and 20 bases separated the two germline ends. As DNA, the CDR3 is TGCGCCAGCAGCGAAGATCGGACTCCCAAAAGGTATTTT. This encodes CASSEDRTPKRYF.

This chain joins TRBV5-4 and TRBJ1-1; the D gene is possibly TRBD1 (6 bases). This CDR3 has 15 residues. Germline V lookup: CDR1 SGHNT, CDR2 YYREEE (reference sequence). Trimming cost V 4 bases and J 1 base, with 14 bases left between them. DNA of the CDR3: TGTGCCAGCAGCCCTCCGACAGGACAGAACACTGAAGCTTTCTTT. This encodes CASSPPTGQNTEAFF.

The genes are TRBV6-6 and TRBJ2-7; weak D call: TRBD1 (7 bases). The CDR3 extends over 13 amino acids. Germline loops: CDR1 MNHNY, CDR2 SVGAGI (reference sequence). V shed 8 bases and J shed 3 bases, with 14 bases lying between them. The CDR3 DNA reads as TGTGCCAGCGAGGGGCAGGGGGGCTACGAGCAGTACTTC. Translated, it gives CASEGQGGYEQYF.

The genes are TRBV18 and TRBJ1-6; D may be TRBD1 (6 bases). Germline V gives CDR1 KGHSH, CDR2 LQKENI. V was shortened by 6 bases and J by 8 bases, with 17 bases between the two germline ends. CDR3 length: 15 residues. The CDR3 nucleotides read TGTGCCAGCTCGCGGCCACAGGGAAGAGATTCACCCCTCCACTTT. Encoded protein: CASSRPQGRDSPLHF.

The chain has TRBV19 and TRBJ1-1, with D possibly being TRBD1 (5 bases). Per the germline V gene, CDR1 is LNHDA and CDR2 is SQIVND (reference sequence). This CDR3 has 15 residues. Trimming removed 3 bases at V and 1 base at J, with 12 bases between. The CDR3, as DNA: TGTGCCAGTAGTATTAGGGGCCCCAAGAACACTGAAGCTTTCTTT. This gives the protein CASSIRGPKNTEAFF.

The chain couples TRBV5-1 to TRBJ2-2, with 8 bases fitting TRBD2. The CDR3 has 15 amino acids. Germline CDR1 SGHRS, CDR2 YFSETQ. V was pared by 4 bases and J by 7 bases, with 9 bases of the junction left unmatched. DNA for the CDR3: TGCGCCAGCAGCCGGGGACTAGACCTCGGCGGGGAGCTGTTTTTT. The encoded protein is CASSRGLDLGGELFF.

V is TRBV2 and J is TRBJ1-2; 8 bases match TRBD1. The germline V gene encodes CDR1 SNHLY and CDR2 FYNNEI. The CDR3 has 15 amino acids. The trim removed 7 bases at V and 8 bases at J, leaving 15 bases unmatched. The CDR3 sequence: CASTRGQDQFRGYTF. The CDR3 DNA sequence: TGTGCCAGCACCAGGGGACAGGACCAATTTAGGGGCTACACCTTC.

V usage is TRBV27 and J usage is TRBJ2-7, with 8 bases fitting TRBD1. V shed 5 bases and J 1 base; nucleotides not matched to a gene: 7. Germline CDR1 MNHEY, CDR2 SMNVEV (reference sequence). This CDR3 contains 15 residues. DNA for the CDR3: TGTGCCAGCAGTCCCTGGGACAGGAGATCCTACGAGCAGTACTTC. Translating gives CASSPWDRRSYEQYF.

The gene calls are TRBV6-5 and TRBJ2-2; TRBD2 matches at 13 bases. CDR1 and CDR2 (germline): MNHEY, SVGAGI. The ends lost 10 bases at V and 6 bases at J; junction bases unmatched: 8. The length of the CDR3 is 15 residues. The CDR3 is CATRLAGGRAGELFF. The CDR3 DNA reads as TGTGCCACGAGACTAGCGGGAGGCCGGGCCGGGGAGCTGTTTTTT.

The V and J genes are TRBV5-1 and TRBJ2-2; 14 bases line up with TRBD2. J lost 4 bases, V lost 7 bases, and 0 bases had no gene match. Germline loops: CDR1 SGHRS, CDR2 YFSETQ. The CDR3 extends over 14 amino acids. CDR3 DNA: TGCGCCAGCGGGACTAGCGGGAGCACCGGGGAGCTGTTTTTT. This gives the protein CASGTSGSTGELFF.